This TCR beta chain is drawn from a study of shared clonotypes between healthy human individuals. Sequencing was performed with immunoSEQ multiplex PCR; in TCRdb, only in-frame clones are kept and a portion is missing. The table shows some 1,600,000 clones, with 95% to 99% occurring only once. Healthy HIV-negative adults without recent acute infections or vaccinations served as donors. All of the donors resided in Nashville, Tennessee, and each was a Caucasian adult. Trimming took 4 bases from V and 7 from J; bases not matched to a gene: 4. The germline CDR1 and CDR2 sequences are SGHAT and FQNNGV. The CDR3 spans 14 residues.

Source material: naive CD4+ T cells sorted from blood. Subset noted: CD45RA+ positively selected. The chain employs TRBV11-2 and TRBJ2-1; 10 positions agree with TRBD2. The source is a man aged 25 to 40 in good health. CDR3 residues: CASSSLAGWNEQFF. The CDR3 DNA reads as TGTGCCAGCAGCTCACTAGCGGGATGGAATGAGCAGTTCTTC.